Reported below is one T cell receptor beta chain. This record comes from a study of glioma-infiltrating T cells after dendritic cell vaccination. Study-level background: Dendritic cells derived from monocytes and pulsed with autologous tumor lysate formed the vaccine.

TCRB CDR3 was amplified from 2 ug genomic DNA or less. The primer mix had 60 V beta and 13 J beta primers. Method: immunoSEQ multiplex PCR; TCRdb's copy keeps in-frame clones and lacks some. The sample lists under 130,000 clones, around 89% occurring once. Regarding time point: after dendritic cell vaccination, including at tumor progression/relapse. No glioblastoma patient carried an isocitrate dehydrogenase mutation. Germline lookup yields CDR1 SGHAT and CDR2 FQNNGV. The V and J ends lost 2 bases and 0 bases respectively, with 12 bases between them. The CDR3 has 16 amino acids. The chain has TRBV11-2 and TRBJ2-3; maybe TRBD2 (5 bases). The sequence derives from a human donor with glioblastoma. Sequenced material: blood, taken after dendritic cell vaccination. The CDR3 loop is CASSLTGSLSTDTQYF. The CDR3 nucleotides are TGTGCCAGCAGCTTAACGGGATCCTTGAGCACAGATACGCAGTATTTT.